This is a list of T cell receptor beta chains from one sample in a study of shared clonotypes between healthy human individuals. Some clones are missing from TCRdb's copy, which holds only in-frame ones; the method was immunoSEQ multiplex PCR. The sample lists under 1 million clones; almost 95% were seen once. Sequencing was done on a sample of naive CD8+ T cells sorted from blood. These receptors were obtained from a man aged 25-40 years in good health. Both conserved end residues are part of each CDR3. D genes are given only for firm matches. Clone size appears in some rows only: once, few, many, or a class for an expanded clone.

j_call: TRBJ2-1; d_call: TRBD2; clone_size: -; v_call: TRBV5-4; cdr3_nt: TGTGCCACCCTAGGACTAGCTAGTGAGCAGTTCTTC; cdr3_aa: CATLGLASEQFF
j_call: TRBJ2-5; d_call: TRBD2; clone_size: -; v_call: TRBV5-1; cdr3_nt: TGCGCCAGCAGCTTTGGTCGCGGGGGGGGCCGAGAGACCCAGTACTTC; cdr3_aa: CASSFGRGGGRETQYF
j_call: TRBJ2-1; d_call: -; clone_size: -; v_call: TRBV5-4; cdr3_nt: TGTGCCAGCAGAACGGGCGCTGAGCAGTTCTTC; cdr3_aa: CASRTGAEQFF
j_call: TRBJ2-7; d_call: TRBD2; clone_size: -; v_call: TRBV5-4; cdr3_nt: TGTGCCAGCAGCTTGGACGGGAGGGCCGTGTACGAGCAGTACTTC; cdr3_aa: CASSLDGRAVYEQYF
j_call: TRBJ2-3; d_call: TRBD1; clone_size: -; v_call: TRBV12-5; cdr3_nt: TGTGCTAGTGGTTTGGTAATGCGGGACAGGGGGAATTGGACAGATACGCAGTATTTT; cdr3_aa: CASGLVMRDRGNWTDTQYF
j_call: TRBJ2-7; d_call: TRBD2; clone_size: once; v_call: TRBV7-8; cdr3_nt: TGTGCCAGCAGCTCCTCCCAACTCGGTCGGGGCGGGAGGACCCCCTACGAGCAGTACTTC; cdr3_aa: CASSSSQLGRGGRTPYEQYF
j_call: TRBJ2-5; d_call: -; clone_size: -; v_call: TRBV7-9; cdr3_nt: TGTGCCAGCAGCATTACAGTGAACCAAGAGACCCAGTACTTC; cdr3_aa: CASSITVNQETQYF
j_call: TRBJ2-7; d_call: -; clone_size: once; v_call: TRBV6-6; cdr3_nt: TGTGCCAGCAGTTACTCTTCAACCTACGAGCAGTACTTC; cdr3_aa: CASSYSSTYEQYF
j_call: TRBJ2-7; d_call: -; clone_size: -; v_call: TRBV25-1; cdr3_nt: TGTGCCAGCAGTGAGAAAAGGGGCTGGGGCTACGAGCAGTACTTC; cdr3_aa: CASSEKRGWGYEQYF
j_call: TRBJ2-1; d_call: TRBD2; clone_size: -; v_call: TRBV30; cdr3_nt: TGTGCCTGGAGTCCGGGACTAGCGGGAGTCGAGCAGTTCTTC; cdr3_aa: CAWSPGLAGVEQFF
j_call: TRBJ2-7; d_call: -; clone_size: -; v_call: TRBV29-1; cdr3_nt: TGCAGCGTTGAAGAGCGAATGGGAACCTACGAGCAGTACTTC; cdr3_aa: CSVEERMGTYEQYF
j_call: TRBJ2-7; d_call: -; clone_size: few; v_call: TRBV5-4; cdr3_nt: TGTGCCAGCAGGTGGTCGGGGGCGAGCGAGCAGTACTTC; cdr3_aa: CASRWSGASEQYF
j_call: TRBJ1-1; d_call: -; clone_size: -; v_call: TRBV30; cdr3_nt: TGTGCCTCAACCTCAGGGACTCCTGAAGCTTTCTTT; cdr3_aa: CASTSGTPEAFF
j_call: TRBJ2-3; d_call: TRBD2; clone_size: -; v_call: TRBV19; cdr3_nt: TGTGCCAGTAGTCGGGGCCCGGGAGGTGATCTAGCAGATACGCAGTATTTT; cdr3_aa: CASSRGPGGDLADTQYF
j_call: TRBJ1-5; d_call: -; clone_size: -; v_call: TRBV7-2; cdr3_nt: TGTGCCAGCAGCTCGGCAGGGTGGTCGGGTCAGCCCCAGCATTTT; cdr3_aa: CASSSAGWSGQPQHF
j_call: TRBJ1-5; d_call: -; clone_size: -; v_call: TRBV6-5; cdr3_nt: TGTGCCAGCAGTTACTCGAAATATCAGCCCCAGCATTTT; cdr3_aa: CASSYSKYQPQHF
j_call: TRBJ2-7; d_call: -; clone_size: -; v_call: TRBV27; cdr3_nt: TGTGCCAGCAGTTTATCATCGAGCTCCTACGAGCAGTACTTC; cdr3_aa: CASSLSSSSYEQYF
j_call: TRBJ2-2; d_call: -; clone_size: -; v_call: TRBV6-5; cdr3_nt: TGTGCCAGCAGCGCGGCGAACACCGGGGAGCTGTTTTTT; cdr3_aa: CASSAANTGELFF
j_call: TRBJ1-2; d_call: TRBD1; clone_size: once; v_call: TRBV7-9; cdr3_nt: TGTGCCAGCAGCCCGGACAGGGTGGGCGGCTACACCTTC; cdr3_aa: CASSPDRVGGYTF
j_call: TRBJ2-7; d_call: TRBD2; clone_size: -; v_call: TRBV7-8; cdr3_nt: TGTGCCAGCAGCTTCTTACTAGCGAGCTCCTACGAGCAGTACTTC; cdr3_aa: CASSFLLASSYEQYF
j_call: TRBJ1-2; d_call: TRBD1; clone_size: -; v_call: TRBV4-2; cdr3_nt: TGTGCCAGCAGCCAAGATCGGGACAGGTTTTTTTATGGCTACACCTTC; cdr3_aa: CASSQDRDRFFYGYTF
j_call: TRBJ2-2; d_call: -; clone_size: -; v_call: TRBV5-4; cdr3_nt: TGTGCCAGCAGCTTGGCCCCTGGAGGGGACGCGGCCGGGGAGCTGTTTTTT; cdr3_aa: CASSLAPGGDAAGELFF
j_call: TRBJ1-2; d_call: -; clone_size: -; v_call: TRBV5-1; cdr3_nt: TGCGCCAGCAGCTTTAGTGGGGTAGGGAGCTACACCTTC; cdr3_aa: CASSFSGVGSYTF
j_call: TRBJ2-1; d_call: -; clone_size: -; v_call: TRBV5-4; cdr3_nt: TGTGCCAGCAGCTTCGTTGGCCAAAACAATGAGCAGTTCTTC; cdr3_aa: CASSFVGQNNEQFF
j_call: TRBJ2-7; d_call: -; clone_size: -; v_call: TRBV7-9; cdr3_nt: TGTGCCAGCAGCTTATTTACGGGAGTGGGCGAGCAGTACTTC; cdr3_aa: CASSLFTGVGEQYF
j_call: TRBJ2-3; d_call: TRBD2; clone_size: -; v_call: TRBV6-6; cdr3_nt: TGTGCCAGCAGTTCCGGGGGGGCAGATACGCAGTATTTT; cdr3_aa: CASSSGGADTQYF
j_call: TRBJ2-3; d_call: -; clone_size: once; v_call: TRBV7-2; cdr3_nt: TGTGCCAGCAGCTTACGCCTAGTATCAGATACGCAGTATTTT; cdr3_aa: CASSLRLVSDTQYF
j_call: TRBJ2-7; d_call: -; clone_size: -; v_call: TRBV7-6; cdr3_nt: TGTGCCAGCAGCTTACCGGGAGTCGAGCAGTACTTC; cdr3_aa: CASSLPGVEQYF
j_call: TRBJ2-5; d_call: -; clone_size: few; v_call: TRBV25-1; cdr3_nt: TGTGCCAGCAGTGGAATCGAGACCCAGTACTTC; cdr3_aa: CASSGIETQYF
j_call: TRBJ1-1; d_call: -; clone_size: -; v_call: TRBV10-2; cdr3_nt: TGCGCCAGCAGTGAGTCTTTTGGGAACACTGAAGCTTTCTTT; cdr3_aa: CASSESFGNTEAFF
j_call: TRBJ2-1; d_call: TRBD2; clone_size: -; v_call: TRBV19; cdr3_nt: TGTGCCAGTAGGACGGGACTAGCGGGAGGCAGCTCCTACAATGAGCAGTTCTTC; cdr3_aa: CASRTGLAGGSSYNEQFF
j_call: TRBJ2-3; d_call: TRBD2; clone_size: -; v_call: TRBV7-9; cdr3_nt: TGTGCCAGTGCGGGTAGCGGGAGTTCAGATACGCAGTATTTT; cdr3_aa: CASAGSGSSDTQYF
j_call: TRBJ2-1; d_call: TRBD2; clone_size: -; v_call: TRBV6-4; cdr3_nt: TGTGCCAGCAGTCGGTTAGCGGGAGGGGACCAGTTCTTC; cdr3_aa: CASSRLAGGDQFF
j_call: TRBJ2-7; d_call: -; clone_size: -; v_call: TRBV5-5; cdr3_nt: TGTGCCAGCAGCGCAGGGTACGAGCAGTACTTC; cdr3_aa: CASSAGYEQYF
j_call: TRBJ2-1; d_call: -; clone_size: -; v_call: TRBV7-9; cdr3_nt: TGTGCCAGCAGAAAAGGATTCAATGAGCAGTTCTTC; cdr3_aa: CASRKGFNEQFF
j_call: TRBJ1-1; d_call: -; clone_size: -; v_call: TRBV13; cdr3_nt: TGTGCCAGCAGCTCCCGGGGGGGTGGCACTGAAGCTTTCTTT; cdr3_aa: CASSSRGGGTEAFF
j_call: TRBJ2-7; d_call: -; clone_size: -; v_call: TRBV4-3; cdr3_nt: TGCGCCAGCAGCCAGGAGCAGGGTAGGGGCTACGAGCAGTACTTC; cdr3_aa: CASSQEQGRGYEQYF
j_call: TRBJ2-1; d_call: -; clone_size: few; v_call: TRBV6-4; cdr3_nt: TGTGCCAGCAGTGTGAAGGGGGAGGGATACAATGAGCAGTTCTTC; cdr3_aa: CASSVKGEGYNEQFF
j_call: TRBJ2-7; d_call: -; clone_size: -; v_call: TRBV5-4; cdr3_nt: TGTGCCAGCAGCTTGCAGGGGTCAATCTCCTACGAGCAGTACTTC; cdr3_aa: CASSLQGSISYEQYF
j_call: TRBJ2-7; d_call: TRBD1; clone_size: once; v_call: TRBV10-2; cdr3_nt: TGCGCCAGCAGTGATCCAGACAGGGGTCTTAGAAACGAGCAGTACTTC; cdr3_aa: CASSDPDRGLRNEQYF
j_call: TRBJ2-1; d_call: -; clone_size: -; v_call: TRBV27; cdr3_nt: TGTGCCAGCAGTTCACCGACTAGATCGGGCTACAATGAGCAGTTCTTC; cdr3_aa: CASSSPTRSGYNEQFF
j_call: TRBJ2-1; d_call: -; clone_size: -; v_call: TRBV4-3; cdr3_nt: TGCGCCAGCAGCCAAGATAGTTTAGGGGCCGGGGAGCAGTTCTTC; cdr3_aa: CASSQDSLGAGEQFF
j_call: TRBJ1-5; d_call: -; clone_size: few; v_call: TRBV7-9; cdr3_nt: TGTGCCAGCGGCACTTGGGACTCAGAACAGCCCCAGCATTTT; cdr3_aa: CASGTWDSEQPQHF
j_call: TRBJ1-5; d_call: -; clone_size: -; v_call: TRBV6-6; cdr3_nt: TGTGCCAGCAGTTACAACAGAGGTCAGCCCCAGCATTTT; cdr3_aa: CASSYNRGQPQHF
j_call: TRBJ2-1; d_call: -; clone_size: -; v_call: TRBV7-9; cdr3_nt: TGTGCCAGCAGCTACACCTACAATGAGCAGTTCTTC; cdr3_aa: CASSYTYNEQFF
j_call: TRBJ1-2; d_call: -; clone_size: -; v_call: TRBV9; cdr3_nt: TGTGCCAGCAAAAACAACTATGGCTACACCTTC; cdr3_aa: CASKNNYGYTF
j_call: TRBJ2-7; d_call: -; clone_size: few; v_call: TRBV7-9; cdr3_nt: TGTGCCAGCAGCTCCCCAGCTGACAGGATAGCCTACGAGCAGTACTTC; cdr3_aa: CASSSPADRIAYEQYF
j_call: TRBJ2-3; d_call: -; clone_size: once; v_call: TRBV23-1; cdr3_nt: TGCGCCAGCAGTCAATCCGGTCATTGGGCGGGAGAGGGGGCAGATACGCAGTATTTT; cdr3_aa: CASSQSGHWAGEGADTQYF
j_call: TRBJ2-7; d_call: -; clone_size: -; v_call: TRBV5-1; cdr3_nt: TGCGCCAGCAGTAACCTTGACAGGTTAAGCTCCTACGAGCAGTACTTC; cdr3_aa: CASSNLDRLSSYEQYF
j_call: TRBJ2-7; d_call: TRBD1; clone_size: -; v_call: TRBV6-5; cdr3_nt: TGTGCCAGCAGTTTAGATATGACAGGGGCCCTCGGCGAGCAGTACTTC; cdr3_aa: CASSLDMTGALGEQYF
j_call: TRBJ2-7; d_call: -; clone_size: -; v_call: TRBV5-1; cdr3_nt: TGCGCCAGCCACCCCAAACCGGGACAAGGCTACGAGCAGTACTTC; cdr3_aa: CASHPKPGQGYEQYF
j_call: TRBJ2-5; d_call: -; clone_size: once; v_call: TRBV11-2; cdr3_nt: TGTGCCAGCAGCCCATTCGGAGTTTGGGGGACCGAGTACTTC; cdr3_aa: CASSPFGVWGTEYF
j_call: TRBJ2-3; d_call: TRBD2; clone_size: -; v_call: TRBV28; cdr3_nt: TGTGCCAGCAGGGGGACTAGCGGGATTGTCCTATTGGCCACAGATACGCAGTATTTT; cdr3_aa: CASRGTSGIVLLATDTQYF
j_call: TRBJ2-5; d_call: -; clone_size: -; v_call: TRBV29-1; cdr3_nt: TGCAGCGTTGAAGTCGTTCCCCGAACGCTGTACTTC; cdr3_aa: CSVEVVPRTLYF
j_call: TRBJ2-7; d_call: TRBD2; clone_size: -; v_call: TRBV6-1; cdr3_nt: TGTGCCAGCAGTGAGGAGCGGGAGTTGTACGAGCAGTACTTC; cdr3_aa: CASSEERELYEQYF
j_call: TRBJ2-5; d_call: -; clone_size: -; v_call: TRBV13; cdr3_nt: TGTGCCAGCAGCGGAGGGGATGGGGATTTAGAGACCCAGTACTTC; cdr3_aa: CASSGGDGDLETQYF
j_call: TRBJ2-1; d_call: -; clone_size: -; v_call: TRBV28; cdr3_nt: TGTGCCAGTAGAGGGACCTACAATGAGCAGTTCTTC; cdr3_aa: CASRGTYNEQFF
j_call: TRBJ2-7; d_call: -; clone_size: -; v_call: TRBV5-4; cdr3_nt: TGTGCCAGCTCTGACTCCGGGCCTTCGTCCTACGAGCAGTACTTC; cdr3_aa: CASSDSGPSSYEQYF
j_call: TRBJ2-7; d_call: -; clone_size: -; v_call: TRBV5-1; cdr3_nt: TGCGCCAGCAGCGGCGGGACAGCCCAGTCTTACGAGCAGTACTTC; cdr3_aa: CASSGGTAQSYEQYF